This T cell receptor (beta chain) was recovered during a study of glioma-infiltrating T cells after dendritic cell vaccination. Study-level background: Dendritic cell vaccine was injected intradermally three times, biweekly. The study's findings and limits: Survival was not directly related to TCR clonality in these patients.

Germline values: CDR1 SNHLY, CDR2 FYNNEI. The length of the CDR3 is 15 residues. Trimming cost V 7 bases and J 5 bases; bases outside gene matches: 9. The method was immunoSEQ multiplex PCR; TCRdb's version includes in-frame clones alone and lacks a portion of them. The sample has roughly 85,000 clones, 75% to 90% seen once. With regard to this clone: Its antigen is unknown.

The sample's time point: after dendritic cell vaccination, including at tumor progression/relapse. The sequenced sample was blood, obtained after dendritic cell vaccination. This TCR was recovered from a human donor with glioblastoma. The rearrangement uses TRBV2 and TRBJ2-5; 11 positions agree with TRBD2. The CDR3 DNA reads TGTGCCAGCAAGGGAAATAGCGGGAGGGCGGAGACCCAGTACTTC. It specifies CASKGNSGRAETQYF.